What follows are 2 T cell receptor beta chains derived from one specimen sequenced in a study of cytomegalovirus exposure and HLA in healthy donors. PCR amplification relied on 60 Vbeta primers (plus 13 Jbeta primers). TCRdb's copy holds only in-frame clones and misses some; the assay was immunoSEQ multiplex PCR. The sample lists more than 95,000 clones; about 15% were seen once. The material sequenced was PBMCs. Every receptor here comes from a female donor in good health and CMV-seronegative.

The V call is TRBV9, the J call TRBJ2-7, with 8 bases lining up with TRBD1. Per the germline V gene, CDR1 is SGDLS and CDR2 is YYNGEE. J was trimmed by 3 bases and V by 4 bases; bases with no gene match: 6. The CDR3 is made up of 14 amino acids. The CDR3 sequence: CASSKGQGVYEQYF. The CDR3, as DNA: TGTGCCAGCAGCAAAGGACAGGGTGTCTACGAGCAGTACTTC.

V usage is TRBV7-2 and J usage is TRBJ2-7, with D possibly TRBD2 on 6 matching bases. The CDR3 covers 13 residues. Germline V lookup: CDR1 SGHTA, CDR2 FQGNSA. The V end lost 0 bases, the J end lost 3 bases, and 6 bases lay between the germline ends. CDR3 DNA sequence: TGTGCCAGCAGCTTAGCGGGGGGCTACGAGCAGTACTTC. This translates into CASSLAGGYEQYF.